The source of this TCR beta chain is a study of T cells in Graves' hyperthyroidism and ophthalmopathy. If no ophthalmopathy progression occurred within 18 months, Graves' hyperthyroidism was stable. What was amplified from RNA transcripts were TCR beta CDR3 regions. TCR CDR3 regions were first amplified by RT-PCR with HTBI primers. TCRdb reprocessed the multiplex PCR reads with MiXCR, giving one entry per CDR3 protein. Among a few hundred thousand distinct CDR3 sequences, under 15% were seen once, and the ten largest hold about 31%. Germline V CDR1 and CDR2: SGHKS, YYEKEE (reference sequence). The CDR3 has 15 amino acids. Deletions cut 2 bases from V and 8 bases from J, with 17 bases between.

Sequenced input: blood. V usage is TRBV5-5 and J usage is TRBJ2-1, with D perhaps TRBD1 or TRBD2 (7 bases each). The sequence was collected from a woman between 25 and 40 years old with Graves' hyperthyroidism. CDR3 DNA sequence: TGTGCCAGCAGCTTCTCCCTAGCAGGGGGGGATGAGCAGTTCTTC. Translated: CASSFSLAGGDEQFF.